A selection of T cell receptor beta chains follows, all from one sample in a study of blood T cells in healthy people across ages. One entry per CDR3 protein results from TCRdb running MiXCR on the 5' RACE reads. The sample yields approximately 780,000 distinct CDR3 sequences, roughly 25% seen once. The same data also contributed to another study, on T cells of mothers and their children.

The sequenced sample was blood. The receptors derive from a boy under 18 in good health. Both conserved end residues are part of each CDR3. Each record gives: J gene, D gene, clone size, V gene, CDR3 length, CDR3 protein, CDR3 DNA. D genes are given only for firm matches. The size field is filled for only some rows; it gives once, few, many or a size class.

>TRBJ2-2|TRBD2|-|TRBV29-1|16
CSAWEPSGGYTGELFF
TGCAGCGCCTGGGAGCCTAGCGGGGGATACACCGGGGAGCTGTTTTTT
>TRBJ2-7|-|-|TRBV20-1|15
CSARSQRAHSYEQYF
TGCAGTGCTAGATCACAAAGGGCGCACTCCTACGAGCAGTACTTC
>TRBJ2-7|-|few|TRBV6-5|13
CASSNAGLGEQYF
TGTGCCAGCAGTAACGCAGGGTTAGGCGAGCAGTACTTC
>TRBJ1-4|TRBD1|once|TRBV5-1|13
CASRGQTNEKLFF
TGCGCCAGCAGGGGACAGACTAATGAAAAACTGTTTTTT
>TRBJ2-3|TRBD1|few|TRBV3-1|15
CASSLPTGAADTQYF
TGTGCCAGCAGCCTACCGACAGGGGCGGCAGATACGCAGTATTTT
>TRBJ1-2|TRBD1|-|TRBV9|16
CASSVGPTGELRGYTF
TGTGCCAGCAGCGTAGGGCCGACAGGGGAACTACGTGGCTACACCTTC
>TRBJ1-2|-|-|TRBV29-1|18
CSVALPRYRAQGSGGYTF
TGCAGCGTAGCGCTTCCCCGTTATAGAGCCCAGGGTTCGGGCGGCTACACCTTC
>TRBJ2-7|-|many|TRBV29-1|13
CSVGGASPYEQYF
TGCAGCGTTGGTGGGGCCTCTCCCTACGAGCAGTACTTC
>TRBJ2-7|TRBD1|few|TRBV30|15
CAWSGGDRGPYEQYF
TGTGCCTGGAGTGGAGGGGACAGGGGGCCCTACGAGCAGTACTTC
>TRBJ2-3|-|-|TRBV12-3/TRBV12-4|18
CASSLYPWGANLTDTQYF
TGTGCCAGCAGTCTTTACCCTTGGGGGGCGAATCTCACAGATACGCAGTATTTT
>TRBJ2-2|TRBD1|-|TRBV5-1|18
CASSAQLGTGRNTGELFF
TGCGCCAGCAGCGCCCAACTCGGGACAGGGCGGAACACCGGGGAGCTGTTTTTT
>TRBJ1-4|-|few|TRBV5-1|14
CASRQLSTNEKLFF
TGCGCCAGCCGACAACTCTCAACTAATGAAAAACTGTTTTTT
>TRBJ1-2|-|-|TRBV30|12
CAWSLDNYGYTF
TGTGCCTGGAGTTTGGATAACTATGGCTACACCTTC
>TRBJ2-1|-|-|TRBV9|16
CASSPERGSWANEQFF
TGTGCCAGCAGCCCCGAAAGGGGTTCGTGGGCCAATGAGCAGTTCTTC
>TRBJ2-5|-|-|TRBV10-3|15
CAISEGGTVKETQYF
TGTGCCATCAGTGAGGGGGGGACGGTAAAAGAGACCCAGTACTTC
>TRBJ1-5|-|few|TRBV5-1|13
CASSLEGEGPQHF
TGCGCCAGCAGCTTGGAAGGCGAAGGGCCCCAGCATTTT
>TRBJ2-3|-|many|TRBV5-1|12
CASSLGEDTQYF
TGCGCCAGCAGCTTGGGGGAAGATACGCAGTATTTT
>TRBJ2-2|TRBD1|-|TRBV27|18
CASSGFTGGAGNTGELFF
TGTGCCAGCAGTGGGTTTACAGGGGGCGCCGGGAACACCGGGGAGCTGTTTTTT
>TRBJ2-1|-|few|TRBV9|11
CASSVGYEQFF
TGTGCCAGCAGCGTAGGATATGAGCAGTTCTTC
>TRBJ1-1|-|few|TRBV7-2|14
CASSLMGPGTEAFF
TGTGCCAGCAGCTTAATGGGTCCTGGTACTGAAGCTTTCTTT
>TRBJ2-1|-|-|TRBV5-5|14
CASSLWGLYNEQFF
TGTGCCAGCAGCTTGTGGGGTCTTTACAATGAGCAGTTCTTC
>TRBJ2-7|TRBD2|-|TRBV5-1|18
CASSSTQGVSGGLREQYF
TGCGCCAGCAGCTCGACGCAGGGGGTTAGCGGGGGATTAAGGGAGCAGTACTTC
>TRBJ2-5|TRBD2|many|TRBV7-2|11
CASSAGGTQYF
TGTGCCAGCAGCGCGGGGGGGACCCAGTACTTC
>TRBJ2-1|-|once|TRBV7-3|15
CASSPLGAARNEQFF
TGTGCCAGCAGCCCCCTTGGGGCAGCCAGAAATGAGCAGTTCTTC
>TRBJ1-4|TRBD1|-|TRBV24-1|16
CATSEGTGTGNEKLFF
TGTGCCACCAGTGAAGGTACCGGGACAGGTAATGAAAAACTGTTTTTT
>TRBJ2-7|-|many|TRBV11-1|13
CASKSEGDYEQYF
TGTGCCAGCAAATCTGAAGGAGACTACGAGCAGTACTTC
>TRBJ2-7|-|few|TRBV20-1|15
CSATPFSSLSYEQYF
TGCAGTGCTACCCCATTTAGTTCGTTGTCCTACGAGCAGTACTTC
>TRBJ1-5|-|-|TRBV12-3/TRBV12-4|14
CASTPEGGNQPQHF
TGTGCCAGCACGCCGGAGGGGGGTAATCAGCCCCAGCATTTT
>TRBJ1-2|TRBD1|few|TRBV10-3|15
CAIATGVLSNYGYTF
TGTGCCATCGCTACAGGGGTCCTTTCTAACTATGGCTACACCTTC
>TRBJ2-1|-|-|TRBV5-1|16
CASSLGRGWSYNERFF
TGCGCCAGCAGCTTGGGACGGGGATGGTCCTACAATGAGCGGTTCTTC
>TRBJ2-1|TRBD1|few|TRBV4-2|16
CASSHGTGTGGREQFF
TGTGCCAGCAGCCATGGCACCGGGACAGGGGGTAGGGAGCAGTTCTTC
>TRBJ1-5|-|many|TRBV7-2|16
CASSLAPTGLNQPQHF
TGTGCCAGCAGCTTAGCGCCAACAGGCCTCAATCAGCCCCAGCATTTT
>TRBJ2-1|-|many|TRBV4-2|15
CASSQDGGSYNEQFF
TGCGCCAGCAGCCAAGATGGGGGATCCTACAATGAGCAGTTCTTC
>TRBJ1-2|-|-|TRBV21-1|18
CASSKVGWTGVPSYGYTF
TGTGCCAGCAGCAAAGTTGGTTGGACAGGGGTCCCCTCGTATGGCTACACCTTC
>TRBJ2-4|-|-|TRBV10-1|13
CASSESTSTIQYF
TGCGCCAGCAGTGAGTCGACTAGTACCATTCAGTACTTC
>TRBJ2-3|TRBD2|once|TRBV15|15
CATNRASGGVDTQYF
TGTGCCACCAACAGAGCTAGCGGGGGGGTAGATACGCAGTATTTT
>TRBJ1-1|-|-|TRBV14|16
CASSHSSAYGYTEAFF
TGTGCCAGCAGCCATAGCTCGGCTTACGGGTACACTGAAGCTTTCTTT
>TRBJ2-3|-|few|TRBV6-6|13
CASSSDPTDTQYF
TGTGCCAGCAGTTCGGATCCGACAGATACGCAGTATTTT
>TRBJ2-7|-|few|TRBV11-2|15
CASSLAPGGSYEQYF
TGTGCCAGCAGCTTAGCCCCTGGGGGGTCCTACGAGCAGTACTTC
>TRBJ2-4|TRBD1|-|TRBV25-1|13
CASAGTGGNIQYF
TGTGCCAGCGCCGGGACAGGGGGGAACATTCAGTACTTC
>TRBJ2-3|TRBD2|few|TRBV7-2|12
CASKGLGNTQYF
TGTGCCAGCAAGGGACTAGGCAATACGCAGTATTTT
>TRBJ1-4|-|-|TRBV7-2|15
CASSLRSAGAEKLFF
TGTGCCAGCAGCCTGCGGTCGGCCGGGGCTGAAAAACTGTTTTTT
>TRBJ1-2|TRBD1|-|TRBV29-1|11
CSVAQGSGYTF
TGCAGCGTTGCACAGGGGAGTGGCTACACCTTC
>TRBJ2-2|-|-|TRBV12-3/TRBV12-4|11
CASSLVEELFF
TGTGCCAGCAGTTTAGTCGAGGAGCTGTTTTTT
>TRBJ2-4|TRBD2|-|TRBV3-1|18
CASSQGASGGLAKNIQYF
TGTGCCAGCAGCCAAGGGGCTAGCGGGGGACTAGCCAAAAACATTCAGTACTTC
>TRBJ2-7|-|few|TRBV28|15
CASSLWGGPSYEQYF
TGTGCCAGCAGTTTATGGGGGGGCCCTTCCTACGAGCAGTACTTC
>TRBJ2-6|-|few|TRBV6-5|16
CARARRVPVGANVLAF
TGTGCCAGAGCAAGAAGGGTACCCGTGGGGGCCAACGTCCTGGCTTTC
>TRBJ2-7|-|few|TRBV25-1|15
CASSDLTGTIDEQYF
TGTGCCAGCAGTGACCTTACGGGGACCATCGACGAGCAGTACTTC
>TRBJ1-3|-|-|TRBV7-9|14
CASSLDSFGNTIYF
TGTGCCAGCAGCCTCGACAGCTTTGGAAACACCATATATTTT
>TRBJ2-1|TRBD1|-|TRBV6-5|18
CASSYPRVGTASLSEQFF
TGTGCCAGCAGTTATCCCCGGGTCGGGACAGCTTCTCTCAGTGAGCAGTTCTTC
>TRBJ2-7|-|-|TRBV9|13
CASSGGQNYEQYF
TGTGCCAGCAGCGGTGGACAGAACTACGAGCAGTACTTC